This entry describes one TCR beta chain. This clonotype has a single count. Its binding antigen is unknown. One base away there is no much larger clone; base qualities are not given. Weak support is all one read offers. The sample is drawn from a study of vaccination and CD4 T cells after COVID-19 (dated by TCRdb to the early 2020s). Broadly, across the study: Every convalescent patient had a positive nasal swab PCR test for SARS-CoV-2, with mild disease in roughly nine patients and severe disease in one. In the convalescent cohort there were six males and four females, among whom were two Hispanic individuals, seven Caucasians, two Asians and one multiracial person. Participants received two doses of either the Pfizer-BioNTech BNT162b2 vaccine (n=8) or the Moderna mRNA-1273 vaccine (n=2). Post-COVID blood samples from convalescent patients were collected a median of roughly 100 days after diagnosis, with a range of roughly 30 to 161 days. The time from the second vaccine dose to post-vaccine blood sampling had a median of roughly 70 days and ranged from about 14 to 241 days. Culture stimuli were overlapping spike peptide pools from SARS-CoV-2 and from the common cold coronaviruses HCoV-NL63, HCoV-OC43 and HCoV-229E. As controls, cultures received a CEFX viral epitope pool (the positive control), an HIV-1 Nef peptide pool (the negative control), or no peptide at all. In 10 COVID-19 convalescent patients and several infection-naive healthy vaccine recipients, the spike-specific CD4+ TCR repertoire before mRNA vaccination was compared with the repertoire after mRNA vaccination. Broader findings and caveats from the paper: Among convalescent patients, a median roughly 90% of the SARS-CoV-2-reactive clones seen after vaccination appeared only after vaccination, which suggests priming specific to the vaccine. In convalescent patients, nearly all vaccine-specific clones (304 of 307) were found to be mono-reactive for SARS-CoV-2 spike rather than cross-reactive with common cold coronaviruses. Only a relatively small number of convalescent patients were included in the study, and early timepoints following natural infection were not analyzed. The median count of SARS-CoV-2-reactive clonotypes went up from about 23 after infection to a few dozen after vaccination, although the change was not significant.

Preparation of the library involved PCR. TCR sequencing of DNA from cultured CD4+ T cells used the Oncomine TCR Beta short-read assay at the Johns Hopkins FTIC core. The QIAamp micro DNA kit was used to extract genomic DNA from the cultured CD4+ T cells. The Oncomine TCR Beta libraries from cultured CD4+ T cells were pooled using unique dual indexes and then sequenced on an Illumina iSeq 100. The authors processed their data as follows. Non-productive sequences were removed, and CDR3s not starting with C, not ending with F or W, or shorter than 7 amino acids were discarded. The MANAFEST web application identified antigen-specific clonotypes by comparing peptide-stimulated wells against reference wells and other culture wells. For a clone to be called positive, the clone needed an FDR below 0.05, an odds ratio above 5, and a productive frequency above 0.1% in at least two of three replicate wells. A clonotype was classed as cross-reactive if the clonotype showed significant expansion both in SARS-CoV-2 spike wells and in at least one common cold coronavirus spike condition. Similarity between CDR3 sequences was evaluated in R version 3.6.1 using Levenshtein distances (stringdist) and unrooted phylogenetic trees (ape). The public reads were quality trimmed at Q25 with fastp and then assembled into clones with MiXCR by TCRdb, keeping productive beta chains. Each CDR3 protein appears once, grouped with its most common genes and DNA. The V and J calls reflect TCRdb's pipeline rather than the authors' work. The table for this sample lists roughly 18,000 distinct CDR3 sequences; 54% of them were counted only once. Together, the top ten hold 10% to 15% of the sample.

The treatment or condition label for this specimen denotes: roughly 11-day PBMC culture with coronavirus spike peptide pools or control peptides (ViraFEST assay). To expand antigen-specific T cells with peptide pools and then pick out the expanded clonotypes through TCR sequencing, the study relied on the ViraFEST assay. The positive SARS-CoV-2 PCR tests of the convalescent patients were dated from March to December 2020, before the Alpha, Beta and Delta variants emerged in the United States. Each well held two million PBMCs cultured with 9 to 10 ug/ml peptide pools in IMDM containing roughly 4.7% human AB serum and roughly 10 IU/ml IL-2. Half of the culture medium was replaced with fresh IL-2-containing medium on days 3 and 7. After 10 days of culture, CD4+ T cells were isolated by negative selection using the EasySep CD4+ T cell isolation kit. Ficoll-Paque Plus gradient centrifugation was used to isolate PBMCs from whole blood, and the isolated PBMCs were then either used fresh or cryopreserved at -140C. Each culture condition was generally run in triplicate wells.

The source material was CD4+ T cells from blood, cultured in vitro. This sequence was found in a human donor who had recovered from COVID-19.

The DNA sequence follows: TGTGCCATCCGCTTATTTAATGAGCAGTTCTTC. It codes for CAIRLFNEQFF. The chain is encoded by TRBV7-9 joined to TRBJ2-1; the D gene is not confidently resolved. Reading from cysteine to phenylalanine, the CDR3 counts 11 amino acids. The read is trimmed to its CDR3 DNA, 33 bases read in frame from base 1. The V and J ends are trimmed by 10 bases and 7 bases, leaving 11 bases between them. Taken from the germline V gene (reference sequence), the CDR1 and CDR2 loops are SEHNR and FQNEAQ.